One sample yielded the 9 T cell receptor beta chains listed below, sequenced in a study of cytomegalovirus exposure and HLA in healthy donors. PCR was performed using 60 Vbeta and 13 Jbeta primers. Sequenced by immunoSEQ multiplex PCR; TCRdb stores in-frame clones only, minus some. This sample's table reports just over 60,000 clones. The source material was PBMCs. The receptor source for this set is a man aged 30 to 45 in good health and CMV-seropositive.

As to this clone: This sample includes further DNA sequences coding for the same CDR3. The V and J genes are TRBV7-9 and TRBJ2-5; TRBD1 aligns across 8 bases. With 5 bases clipped from V and 2 bases from J, the junction kept 4 bases outside the gene matches. Germline V gene lookup returns CDR1 SEHNR and CDR2 FQNEAQ (reference sequence). The CDR3 runs 14 residues. The CDR3 region has the DNA TGTGCCAGCAGCACAACAGGGGGGCAAGAGACCCAGTACTTC. This gives the protein CASSTTGGQETQYF. The variable domain in full, completed from reference TRBV7-9 and TRBJ2-5, reads DTGVSQNPRHKITKRGQNVTFRCDPISEHNRLYWYRQTLGQGPEFLTYFQNEAQLEKSRLLSDRFSAERPKGSFSTLEIQRTEQGDSAMYLCASSTTGGQETQYFGPGTRLLVL.

The gene calls are TRBV11-3 and TRBJ2-1, with TRBD1 identical over 7 bases. Germline V gene lookup returns CDR1 SGHNT and CDR2 YENEEA. This CDR3 has 16 residues. With V trimmed by 2 bases and J by 6 bases, 10 bases remained unmatched. CDR3: CASSLTIWTGGNEQFF. The DNA of the CDR3 is TGTGCCAGCAGCTTAACGATCTGGACAGGCGGCAATGAGCAGTTCTTC.

The CDR3 bases are TGTGCCAGTTACGGAGGCGGTTACACAGATACGCAGTATTTT. Translation: CASYGGGYTDTQYF. V usage is TRBV19 and J usage is TRBJ2-3; tentative D call: TRBD2 (5 bases). Germline V gene sequence: CDR1 LNHDA, CDR2 SQIVND (reference sequence). The germline V and J ends were trimmed by 8 bases and 2 bases, with 14 bases remaining between them. CDR3 length: 14 amino acids.

V usage is TRBV4-1 and J usage is TRBJ2-1; no definite D call. CDR3 length equals 13 residues. In germline, CDR1 is MGHRA, CDR2 YSYEKL. V lost 1 base, J lost 9 bases, and 10 bases lay in between. The chain's CDR3 is CASSQVPSSEQFF. The CDR3 nucleotides are TGCGCCAGCAGCCAAGTACCTAGTAGTGAGCAGTTCTTC.

The chain uses TRBV19 and TRBJ2-2; the D is unclear. The germline V gene has CDR1 LNHDA and CDR2 SQIVND (reference sequence). The CDR3 runs to 15 residues. Between the trimmed V and J ends, which lost 8 bases and 2 bases, there was a span of 15 bases. CDR3 nucleotides: TGTGCCAGTTCTGGCTGGCAGACAAACACCGGGGAGCTGTTTTTT. Protein: CASSGWQTNTGELFF.

The chain combines TRBV19 with TRBJ1-4; D perhaps matches TRBD1 (6 bases). The CDR3 is 16 amino acids. CDR1 is LNHDA, CDR2 SQIVND, per germline (reference sequence). Trimming cost V 5 bases and J 0 bases, with 13 bases left between them. CDR3 sequence reads: CASSPTGTATNEKLFF. DNA of the CDR3: TGTGCCAGTAGTCCGACAGGTACTGCAACTAATGAAAAACTGTTTTTT.

The CDR3 protein is CASRAGGENTGELFF. DNA for the CDR3: TGCGCCAGCAGGGCCGGGGGGGAGAACACCGGGGAGCTGTTTTTT. The genes are TRBV5-1 and TRBJ2-2; 8 bases line up with TRBD2. CDR3 length equals 15 residues. The germline V gene encodes CDR1 SGHRS and CDR2 YFSETQ. J was trimmed by 1 base and V by 5 bases; bases with no gene match: 4.

The CDR3 DNA follows: TGTGCCAGCAATATAAACGGGGGAGAAACCTACGAGCAGTACTTC. Translating gives CASNINGGETYEQYF. The chain has TRBV11-3 and TRBJ2-7; the D gene is possibly TRBD2 (6 bases). The germline V gene has CDR1 SGHNT and CDR2 YENEEA. CDR3 length: 15 amino acids. V shed 7 bases and J shed 2 bases, with 18 bases lying between them.

J is TRBJ2-5 and V is TRBV6-5, with TRBD2 identical over 9 bases. The junction had 12 bases not matched to a gene; V was cut back by 6 bases and J by 4 bases. The CDR3 is made up of 16 amino acids. The germline V gene encodes CDR1 MNHEY and CDR2 SVGAGI. In nucleotides, the CDR3 is TGTGCCAGCAGATACCTCGGCGGGGGGGCTTCAGAGACCCAGTACTTC. As protein: CASRYLGGGASETQYF.